The source of this TCR beta chain is a study of blood T cell repertoires in COVID-19. Study background: T cells, B-cell-depleted T cells, or PBMCs supplied cDNA or gDNA.

The length of the CDR3 is 15 residues. Germline values: CDR1 LNHNV, CDR2 YYDKDF (reference sequence). Trimming at V came to 5 bases and at J to 4 bases, leaving 7 bases not matched to a gene. The repertoire was sequenced with immunoSEQ multiplex PCR; TCRdb's copy has only in-frame clones and lacks some. The sample has around 28,000 clones, 85% seen once; the top ten hold roughly 26%. Specimen: peripheral blood. The origin of this receptor is a human donor in a cohort sampled during active COVID-19. This chain uses TRBV15 with TRBJ1-3; 8 bases match TRBD1. For the CDR3, the DNA is TGTGCCACCAGCCCTCGGACAGGGCTCGGAAACACCATATATTTT. Its translation is CATSPRTGLGNTIYF. Drawing the rest from reference TRBV15 and TRBJ1-3, the complete variable domain is DAMVIQNPRYQVTQFGKPVTLSCSQTLNHNVMYWYQQKSSQAPKLLFHYYDKDFNNEADTPDNFQSRRPNTSFCFLDIRSPGLGDTAMYLCATSPRTGLGNTIYFGEGSWLTVV.